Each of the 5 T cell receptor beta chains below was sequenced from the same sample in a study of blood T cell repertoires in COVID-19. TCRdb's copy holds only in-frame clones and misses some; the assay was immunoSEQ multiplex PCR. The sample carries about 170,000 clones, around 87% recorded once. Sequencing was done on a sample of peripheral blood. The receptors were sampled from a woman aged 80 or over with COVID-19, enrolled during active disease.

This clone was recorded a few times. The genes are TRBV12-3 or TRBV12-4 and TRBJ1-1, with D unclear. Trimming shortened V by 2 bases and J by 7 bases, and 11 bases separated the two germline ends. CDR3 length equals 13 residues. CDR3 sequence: CASSLWTGGEAFF. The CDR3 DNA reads TGTGCCAGCAGTTTATGGACTGGTGGTGAAGCTTTCTTT.

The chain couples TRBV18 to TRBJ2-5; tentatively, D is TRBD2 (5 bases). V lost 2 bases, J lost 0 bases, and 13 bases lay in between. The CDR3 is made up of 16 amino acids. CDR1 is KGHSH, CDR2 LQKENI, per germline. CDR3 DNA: TGTGCCAGCTCACCAGGGCTGCGGGTCAACCAAGAGACCCAGTACTTC. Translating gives CASSPGLRVNQETQYF.

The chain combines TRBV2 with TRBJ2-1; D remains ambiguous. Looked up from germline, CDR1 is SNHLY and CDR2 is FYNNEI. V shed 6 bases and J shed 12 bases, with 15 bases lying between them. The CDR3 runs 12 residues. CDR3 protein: CASSPSSNRQFF. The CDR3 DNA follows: TGTGCCAGCAGCCCAAGCTCCAATCGGCAGTTCTTC.

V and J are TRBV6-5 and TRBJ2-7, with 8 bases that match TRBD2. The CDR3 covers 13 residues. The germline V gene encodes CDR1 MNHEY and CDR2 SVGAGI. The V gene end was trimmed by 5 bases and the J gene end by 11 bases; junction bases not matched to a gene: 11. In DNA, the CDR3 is TGTGCCAGCAGTCAACTAGCGGAGGCCCCTAAGTACTTC. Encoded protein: CASSQLAEAPKYF.

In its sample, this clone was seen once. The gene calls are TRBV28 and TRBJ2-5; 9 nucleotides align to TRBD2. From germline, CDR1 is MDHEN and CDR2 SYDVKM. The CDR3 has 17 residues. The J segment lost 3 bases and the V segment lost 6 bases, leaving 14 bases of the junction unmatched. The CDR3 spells CASRRYSGRAEKETQYF. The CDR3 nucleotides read TGTGCCAGCAGGCGTTATAGCGGGAGAGCGGAAAAAGAGACCCAGTACTTC.